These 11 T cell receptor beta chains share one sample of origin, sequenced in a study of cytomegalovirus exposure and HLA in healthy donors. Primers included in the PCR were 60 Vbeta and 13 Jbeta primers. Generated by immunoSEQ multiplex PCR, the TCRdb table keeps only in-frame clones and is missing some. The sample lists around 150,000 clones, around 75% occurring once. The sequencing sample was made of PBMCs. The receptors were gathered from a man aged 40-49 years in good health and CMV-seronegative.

CDR3 sequence: CASRKDRGNTEAFF. The CDR3 DNA is TGTGCCAGCAGGAAGGACAGGGGAAACACTGAAGCTTTCTTT. V usage is TRBV5-4 and J usage is TRBJ1-1; 9 nucleotides agree with TRBD1. The CDR3 runs to 14 residues. V gave up 5 bases and J gave up 2 bases; unmatched junction bases: 4. In germline, CDR1 is SGHNT, CDR2 YYREEE (reference sequence).

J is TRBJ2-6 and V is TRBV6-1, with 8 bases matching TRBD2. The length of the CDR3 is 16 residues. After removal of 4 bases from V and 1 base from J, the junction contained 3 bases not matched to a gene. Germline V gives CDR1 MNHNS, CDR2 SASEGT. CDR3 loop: CASSGPGGSGANVLTF. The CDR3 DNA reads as TGTGCCAGCAGTGGCCCGGGGGGGTCTGGGGCCAACGTCCTGACTTTC.

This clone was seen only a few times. CDR3 DNA sequence: TGTGCCAGCAGTCCGCGCCAGGGGCCCGTTGCAACTAATGAAAAACTGTTTTTT. Encoded protein: CASSPRQGPVATNEKLFF. The rearrangement links TRBV27 to TRBJ1-4; tentatively, D is TRBD1 (6 bases). Trimming left V 5 bases short and J 0 bases short, with 19 bases between. Per the germline V gene, CDR1 is MNHEY and CDR2 is SMNVEV (reference sequence). The CDR3 length is 18 residues.

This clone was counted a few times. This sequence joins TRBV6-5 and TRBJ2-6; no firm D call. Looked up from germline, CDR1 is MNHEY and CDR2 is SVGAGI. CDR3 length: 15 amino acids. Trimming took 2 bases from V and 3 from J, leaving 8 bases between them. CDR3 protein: CASSYASHGANVLTF. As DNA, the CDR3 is TGTGCCAGCAGTTACGCAAGCCATGGGGCCAACGTCCTGACTTTC.

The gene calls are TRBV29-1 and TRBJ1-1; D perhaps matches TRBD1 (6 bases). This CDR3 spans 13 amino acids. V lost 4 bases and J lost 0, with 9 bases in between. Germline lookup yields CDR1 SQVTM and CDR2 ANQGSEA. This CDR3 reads CSVAGHLNTEAFF. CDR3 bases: TGCAGCGTTGCGGGACACCTGAACACTGAAGCTTTCTTT.

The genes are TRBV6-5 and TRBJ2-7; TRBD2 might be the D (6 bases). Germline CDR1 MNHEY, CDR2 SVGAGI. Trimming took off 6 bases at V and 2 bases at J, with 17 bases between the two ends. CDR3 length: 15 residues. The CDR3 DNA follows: TGTGCCAGCAGGCACGGAGGGAGCGCTCCCTACGAGCAGTACTTC. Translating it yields CASRHGGSAPYEQYF.

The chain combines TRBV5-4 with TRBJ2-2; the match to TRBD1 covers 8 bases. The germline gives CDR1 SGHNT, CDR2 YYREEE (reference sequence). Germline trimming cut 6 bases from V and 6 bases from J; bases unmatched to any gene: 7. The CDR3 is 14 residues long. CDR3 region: CASKGGQGPGELFF. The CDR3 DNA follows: TGTGCCAGCAAGGGAGGACAGGGTCCCGGGGAGCTGTTTTTT.

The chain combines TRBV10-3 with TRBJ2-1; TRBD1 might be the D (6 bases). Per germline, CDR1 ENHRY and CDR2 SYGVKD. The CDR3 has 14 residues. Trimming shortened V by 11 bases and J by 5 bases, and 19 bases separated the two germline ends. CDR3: CAFRSGKGDNEQFF. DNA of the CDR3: TGTGCCTTCCGATCAGGGAAGGGGGACAATGAGCAGTTCTTC.

CDR3 nucleotide sequence: TGTGCCAGCGGGGGAAGGGCAGAAAATTCACCCCTCCACTTT. Amino acids: CASGGRAENSPLHF. The chain carries TRBV19 and TRBJ1-6, with TRBD1 as a possible D gene (5 bases). Germline CDR1 and CDR2: LNHDA and SQIVND (reference sequence). This CDR3 is 14 amino acids long. V was shortened by 9 bases and J by 7 bases, with 16 bases between the two germline ends.

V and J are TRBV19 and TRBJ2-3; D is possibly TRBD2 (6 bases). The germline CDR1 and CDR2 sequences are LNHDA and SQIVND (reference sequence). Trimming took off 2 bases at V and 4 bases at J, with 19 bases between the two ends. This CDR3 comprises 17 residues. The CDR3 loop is CASSITGDPRFADTQYF. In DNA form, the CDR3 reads TGTGCCAGTAGTATAACGGGGGACCCAAGGTTCGCAGATACGCAGTATTTT.

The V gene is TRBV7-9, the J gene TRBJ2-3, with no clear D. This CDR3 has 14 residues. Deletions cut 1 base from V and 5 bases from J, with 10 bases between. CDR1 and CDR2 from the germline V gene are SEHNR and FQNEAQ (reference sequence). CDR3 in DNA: TGTGCCAGCAGCTTAGTCCAAGGCGGAGATACGCAGTATTTT. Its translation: CASSLVQGGDTQYF.